Listed below are T cell receptor beta chains from one sample, sequenced in a study of blood T cell repertoires in COVID-19. Method: immunoSEQ multiplex PCR; TCRdb's copy keeps in-frame clones and lacks some. The sample holds approximately 250,000 clones, approximately 90% seen once. The sequenced sample consisted of PBMCs or T cells enriched from blood (not recorded which). These receptors came from a woman in her 30s with acute COVID-19. CDR3s include the opening cysteine and the closing phenylalanine or tryptophan. The order of the fields is V gene, clone size, D gene, J gene, CDR3 protein, CDR3 DNA. A D gene is named only where the DNA matches it firmly. Clone size is stated in some rows and not others, as once, few, many or a class when expanded.

TRBV29-1,.,TRBD2,TRBJ2-1,CSVESGGDEQFF,TGCAGCGTTGAGTCTGGGGGGGATGAGCAGTTCTTC
TRBV18,.,.,TRBJ1-5,CASSPAKEYSNQPQHF,TGTGCCAGCTCACCAGCTAAAGAGTATAGCAATCAGCCCCAGCATTTT
TRBV30,.,TRBD2,TRBJ2-1,CAWRGAAGVNNEQFF,TGTGCCTGGAGGGGAGCAGCGGGAGTGAACAATGAGCAGTTCTTC
TRBV18,.,.,TRBJ1-1,CASSPTENTEAFF,TGTGCCAGCTCACCGACAGAGAACACTGAAGCTTTCTTT
TRBV7-8,.,TRBD2,TRBJ2-4,CASSRVSGSGENIQYF,TGTGCCAGCAGTCGGGTTAGCGGGAGTGGAGAAAACATTCAGTACTTC
TRBV29-1,.,TRBD1,TRBJ2-7,CSVEERGRFSDEQYF,TGCAGCGTTGAAGAGAGGGGGCGTTTTTCGGACGAGCAGTACTTC
TRBV5-4,.,.,TRBJ2-2,CASSLGSGVNTGELFF,TGTGCCAGCAGCTTGGGTTCGGGGGTGAACACCGGGGAGCTGTTTTTT
TRBV19,.,TRBD1,TRBJ1-5,CASSIAQGAFQPQHF,TGTGCCAGTAGTATAGCCCAGGGGGCTTTTCAGCCCCAGCATTTT
TRBV27,.,.,TRBJ1-2,CASSLASGAGGYTF,TGTGCCAGCAGTTTGGCTTCAGGGGCAGGAGGCTACACCTTC
TRBV6-6,few,TRBD1,TRBJ2-2,CASSPIGQGRDTGELFF,TGTGCCAGCAGTCCAATTGGACAGGGACGGGACACCGGGGAGCTGTTTTTT
TRBV3-1/TRBV3-2,.,TRBD2,TRBJ2-1,CASSQDGGGYNEQFF,TGTGCCAGCAGCCAAGATGGGGGGGGGTACAATGAGCAGTTCTTC
TRBV7-2,.,.,TRBJ2-7,CASSLVPGSYEQYF,TGTGCCAGCAGCTTAGTGCCCGGCTCCTACGAGCAGTACTTC
TRBV6-5,.,TRBD1,TRBJ2-7,CASSSPSGQGADEQYF,TGTGCCAGCAGTTCACCTTCGGGACAGGGGGCAGATGAGCAGTACTTC
TRBV6-5,.,.,TRBJ1-4,CASSPTPGKLFF,TGTGCCAGCAGTCCTACCCCGGGAAAACTGTTTTTT
TRBV13,once,TRBD1,TRBJ2-7,CASSTPGQGMDEQYF,TGTGCCAGCAGCACTCCGGGACAGGGTATGGACGAGCAGTACTTC
TRBV19,.,.,TRBJ1-5,CASSIEQAGINQPQHF,TGTGCCAGTAGTATAGAACAGGCAGGGATCAATCAGCCCCAGCATTTT
TRBV7-6,.,.,TRBJ2-3,CASTEGPTSSTDTQYF,TGTGCCAGCACCGAGGGTCCGACCTCTAGCACAGATACGCAGTATTTT
TRBV24-1,.,TRBD1,TRBJ2-2,CATSESGTGGLNTGELFF,TGTGCCACCAGTGAATCCGGGACAGGGGGCTTGAACACCGGGGAGCTGTTTTTT
TRBV7-9,once,.,TRBJ1-6,CASSGRGGSPLHF,TGTGCCAGCAGCGGTAGGGGTGGTTCACCCCTCCACTTT
TRBV11-2,once,TRBD1,TRBJ2-7,CASSLRDRDSYEQYF,TGTGCCAGCAGCCTCCGGGACAGGGACTCCTACGAGCAGTACTTC
TRBV7-9,.,.,TRBJ2-7,CASSLGSYEQYF,TGTGCCAGCAGCTTAGGCAGCTACGAGCAGTACTTC
TRBV10-3,once,.,TRBJ1-5,CAISESEGEPQHF,TGTGCCATCAGTGAGTCAGAGGGAGAGCCCCAGCATTTT
TRBV18,.,TRBD1,TRBJ1-1,CASSQRAQGQENTEAFF,TGTGCCAGCTCTCAGCGCGCACAGGGACAGGAGAACACTGAAGCTTTCTTT
TRBV27,.,TRBD1,TRBJ2-7,CASSDIQGANYEQYF,TGTGCCAGCAGTGACATTCAGGGGGCCAACTACGAGCAGTACTTC
TRBV5-6,.,.,TRBJ1-3,CASSDTSSGNTIYF,TGTGCCAGCAGCGATACTAGCTCTGGAAACACCATATATTTT
TRBV19,.,.,TRBJ1-4,CASTRPWGVRIEKLFF,TGTGCCAGTACTCGACCCTGGGGCGTAAGGATTGAAAAACTGTTTTTT